The following is a T cell receptor beta chain sequence with its context. This record comes from a study of blood T cell repertoires in COVID-19. Study details: There were acute and convalescent COVID-19 samples, and they came from the United States, Italy and Spain. Sample material is recorded as cDNA or gDNA derived from T cells, B-cell-depleted T cells, or PBMCs.

Deletions cut 5 bases from V and 4 bases from J, with 12 bases between. CDR3 length equals 14 residues. Per germline, CDR1 SEHNR and CDR2 FQNEAQ (reference sequence). Source study methods: Amplifying reference gene primers gave estimates of nucleated cell counts. This table comes from immunoSEQ multiplex PCR, and its TCRdb copy is limited to in-frame clones, with some not included. For V, J and clone size, that table is used; D and trimming come from the DNA. This table has about 310,000 clones, around 87% appearing once. Sequenced: peripheral blood. The clonotype originates from a man aged 50 to 60 with active or convalescent COVID-19. The gene calls are TRBV7-9 and TRBJ1-5; D perhaps matches TRBD1 (5 bases). DNA of the CDR3: TGTGCCAGCAGCCGGTCGGGGGGAAATCAGCCCCAGCATTTT. It encodes CASSRSGGNQPQHF.